These 30 T cell receptor beta chains were all obtained from the same sample, sequenced in a study of blood T cell repertoires in COVID-19 (dated by TCRdb to 2020 to 2022). The library was obtained by the immunoSEQ multiplex PCR assay. TCRdb retrieved this table from immuneACCESS and kept in-frame rearrangements only. Not all clones are present; in checked studies, unresolved V genes account for under half, and no reason is known for the remainder. For this sample the table gives over 60,000 clones, of which 65% to 90% were detected only once. The biggest ten clones account for 1.2% of the sample. The sample was peripheral blood. These receptors originate from a man aged 35 to 55 with acute or convalescent COVID-19.

The V call is TRBV5-1, the J call TRBJ1-2, with 8 positions matching TRBD1. The CDR3 has 14 residues. Germline V gene lookup returns CDR1 SGHRS and CDR2 YFSETQ. Germline trimming cut 4 bases from V and 2 bases from J; bases unmatched to any gene: 4. The DNA of the CDR3 is TGCGCCAGCAGCGGTCGGACAGGGAACTATGGCTACACCTTC. It codes for CASSGRTGNYGYTF.

This clone was seen a single time. The rearrangement uses TRBV5-6 and TRBJ1-1; 9 nucleotides match TRBD1. From germline, CDR1 is SGHDT and CDR2 YYEEEE. This CDR3 comprises 13 residues. V was clipped by 4 bases and J by 4 bases; unmatched bases: 2. CDR3 in DNA: TGTGCCAGCAGCCGGGACAGGGTCACTGAAGCTTTCTTT. Translation: CASSRDRVTEAFF.

This chain joins TRBV4-1 and TRBJ1-2, with D possibly being TRBD1 (6 bases). Trimming cost V 0 bases and J 4 bases, with 12 bases left between them. The CDR3 contains 15 residues. The V gene's germline CDR1 is MGHRA and CDR2 YSYEKL. The CDR3 nucleotides read TGCGCCAGCAGCCAAGATCCACAGGGTATCTATGGCTACACCTTC. Encoded protein: CASSQDPQGIYGYTF.

This clone has only one observation. The V call is TRBV3-1 (or the pseudogene TRBV3-2), the J call TRBJ2-3; D is unclear. Germline CDR1 is LGHDT and CDR2 is YNNKEL (reference sequence). V was cut by 4 bases and J by 3 bases, with 23 bases left in between. This CDR3 comprises 18 residues. CDR3 sequence reads: CASSPATFRGVTTDTQYF. The CDR3 nucleotides are TGTGCCAGCAGCCCGGCCACCTTCCGAGGAGTGACGACAGATACGCAGTATTTT.

The chain recombines TRBV4-1 with TRBJ2-3; 9 bases align to TRBD1. This CDR3 contains 18 residues. The germline CDR1 and CDR2 sequences are MGHRA and YSYEKL. V dropped 0 bases and J dropped 2; count of bases not matched to a gene: 9. The DNA for the CDR3 is TGCGCCAGCAGCCAAGATCCCCCCGGACAGGGGACCACAGATACGCAGTATTTT. Its translation: CASSQDPPGQGTTDTQYF.

V and J are TRBV18 and TRBJ2-1; no firm D call. Trimming pared 1 base from V and 5 bases from J, leaving 12 bases between. In germline, CDR1 is KGHSH, CDR2 LQKENI. CDR3 length: 15 residues. The CDR3 nucleotides read TGTGCCAGCTCACCACGTAGTCATGGTGACAATGAGCAGTTCTTC. Encoded protein: CASSPRSHGDNEQFF.

This sequence joins TRBV5-6 and TRBJ1-1; 7 bases are a match to TRBD1. This CDR3 contains 17 residues. The junction had 8 bases not matched to a gene; V was cut back by 0 bases and J by 0 bases. Germline V gene lookup returns CDR1 SGHDT and CDR2 YYEEEE. The CDR3 region is CASSLAAPGGMNTEAFF. CDR3 DNA sequence: TGTGCCAGCAGCTTGGCCGCGCCAGGGGGAATGAACACTGAAGCTTTCTTT.

The rearrangement joins TRBV30 to TRBJ1-3; TRBD1 matches at 10 bases. The CDR3 length is 12 residues. Trimming at V came to 5 bases and at J to 10 bases, leaving 5 bases not matched to a gene. The germline CDR1 and CDR2 sequences are GTSNPN and SVGIG (reference sequence). Here the CDR3 DNA reads TGTGCCTGGGGACAGGGGGTCGTGACCATATATTTT. This gives the protein CAWGQGVVTIYF.

The V gene is TRBV6-1, the J gene TRBJ2-5; tentative D call: TRBD2 (7 bases). V was clipped by 3 bases and J by 5 bases, with 16 bases between them. Germline V gives CDR1 MNHNS, CDR2 SASEGT. The CDR3 loop spans 15 amino acids. CDR3 protein: CASSDGGARAETQYF. The CDR3 coding sequence is TGTGCCAGCAGTGATGGGGGGGCGCGGGCGGAGACCCAGTACTTC.

The chain recombines TRBV5-8 with TRBJ2-1; a weak D match, TRBD2 (5 bases). The V gene's germline CDR1 is SGHTS and CDR2 YDEGEE. There are 13 residues in the CDR3. As DNA, the CDR3 is TGTGCAGCGAGCGGAGGACCCTACAATGAGCAGTTCTTC. This encodes CAASGGPYNEQFF.

This clone was observed a handful of times. The chain's CDR3 is CSAKTDPSTGELFF. The CDR3 coding sequence is TGCAGCGCCAAGACCGACCCTAGCACCGGGGAGCTGTTTTTT. The chain has TRBV29-1 and TRBJ2-2; D is ambiguous. This CDR3 has 14 residues. Between the trimmed V and J ends, which lost 7 bases and 4 bases, there was a span of 16 bases. Germline V lookup: CDR1 SQVTM, CDR2 ANQGSEA.

The DNA of the CDR3 is TGTGCCAGCAGTTCCCGGGGTACCTACAATGAGCAGTTCTTC. Residues: CASSSRGTYNEQFF. This chain uses TRBV6-2 or TRBV6-3 with TRBJ2-1; weak D call: TRBD2 (5 bases). CDR3 length: 14 amino acids. Germline CDR1 and CDR2: MNHEY and SVGEGT. V dropped 4 bases and J dropped 2 bases, with 9 bases sitting between them.

This clone was seen only once. V gene TRBV11-3 combines with J gene TRBJ2-3; TRBD2 aligns across 13 bases. Unmatched junction bases numbered 5, after V lost 6 bases and J lost 2 bases. CDR1 is SGHNT and CDR2 is YENEEA in the germline V gene. This CDR3 comprises 16 residues. CDR3 loop: CASRTGLAGDTDTQYF. In DNA form, the CDR3 reads TGTGCCAGCAGGACAGGACTAGCGGGGGACACAGATACGCAGTATTTT.

The chain uses TRBV6-5 and TRBJ2-3; the match to TRBD1 covers 7 bases. CDR1 and CDR2 from the germline V gene are MNHEY and SVGAGI. CDR3 size: 15 residues. Trimming removed 6 bases from V and 2 bases from J; junction bases left unmatched: 8. The DNA for the CDR3 is TGTGCCAGCAGACCCGACAGGGCCTCCACAGATACGCAGTATTTT. Its protein is CASRPDRASTDTQYF.

The V gene is TRBV12-5, the J gene TRBJ1-5; unclear D gene. The germline V gene has CDR1 LGHNT and CDR2 FRNRAP. Trimming cost V 8 bases and J 3 bases, with 8 bases left between them. The CDR3 is 12 residues long. CDR3 protein: CASRRDNQPQHF. The CDR3 nucleotides are TGTGCTAGTCGGAGGGACAATCAGCCCCAGCATTTT.

The table lists this clone with a count of one. J is TRBJ2-5 and V is TRBV2, with D perhaps matching TRBD2 (5 bases). The V gene lost 10 bases and the J gene lost 1 base, with 22 bases spanning the gap. CDR1 is SNHLY and CDR2 is FYNNEI in the germline V gene. This CDR3 has 16 residues. The DNA of the CDR3 is TGTGCCACCAAATCGGGAAGCGCTGGGCTCCAAGAGACCCAGTACTTC. It specifies CATKSGSAGLQETQYF.

CDR3 bases: TGCGCCAGCCAACTCCGGGAGGGAACTGAAGCTTTCTTT. Protein product: CASQLREGTEAFF. The chain recombines TRBV5-1 with TRBJ1-1; D gene unclear. CDR1 SGHRS and CDR2 YFSETQ come from the germline V gene. Trimming took off 7 bases at V and 5 bases at J, with 15 bases between the two ends. The CDR3 contains 13 residues.

This sequence joins TRBV6-5 and TRBJ1-5, with a weak D call TRBD1 (6 bases). Trimming pared 6 bases from V and 7 bases from J, leaving 13 bases between. This CDR3 is built from 13 residues. Germline V gene lookup returns CDR1 MNHEY and CDR2 SVGAGI. DNA for the CDR3: TGTGCCAGCAGAACAGGGCTGGGGCAGCCCCAGCATTTT. Residues: CASRTGLGQPQHF.

This chain joins TRBV19 and TRBJ1-5; D is uncertain. The CDR3 sequence is 14 residues long. Germline values: CDR1 LNHDA, CDR2 SQIVND (reference sequence). V gave up 4 bases and J gave up 2 bases, with 9 bases separating them. The CDR3 DNA reads as TGTGCCAGTAGTAGCGGTTTGGGCAATCAGCCCCAGCATTTT. This gives the protein CASSSGLGNQPQHF.

The chain couples TRBV2 to TRBJ1-6, with 7 nucleotides matching TRBD1. Germline lookup yields CDR1 SNHLY and CDR2 FYNNEI. Losses at the gene ends were 4 bases for V and 7 bases for J; bases not matched to a gene: 4. The CDR3 totals 14 residues. CDR3 nucleotides: TGTGCCAGCAGTGTTCAGGGGGGAAATTCACCCCTCCACTTT. Translating gives CASSVQGGNSPLHF. The full variable domain, rest sourced from reference TRBV2 and TRBJ1-6, is EPEVTQTPSHQVTQMGQEVILRCVPISNHLYFYWYRQILGQKVEFLVSFYNNEISEKSEIFDDQFSVERPDGSNFTLKIRSTKLEDSAMYFCASSVQGGNSPLHFGNGTRLTVT.

This clone was detected only a few times. The chain recombines TRBV28 with TRBJ1-3; the D gene is possibly TRBD1 (6 bases). Germline V gene sequence: CDR1 MDHEN, CDR2 SYDVKM. The CDR3 has 17 amino acids. Between the trimmed V and J ends, which lost 6 bases and 0 bases, there was a span of 18 bases. The CDR3 sequence: CASSGAETGRSGNTIYF. CDR3 DNA sequence: TGTGCCAGCAGCGGGGCTGAGACAGGACGCTCTGGAAACACCATATATTTT. Full variable domain (rest looked up from reference TRBV28 and TRBJ1-3): DVKVTQSSRYLVKRTGEKVFLECVQDMDHENMFWYRQDPGLGLRLIYFSYDVKMKEKGDIPEGYSVSREKKERFSLILESASTNQTSMYLCASSGAETGRSGNTIYFGEGSWLTVV.

The V call is TRBV19, the J call TRBJ1-5, with TRBD1 as a possible D gene (5 bases). V was trimmed by 5 bases and J by 4 bases, leaving 9 bases between them. CDR1 and CDR2 (germline): LNHDA, SQIVND (reference sequence). The length of the CDR3 is 13 residues. The CDR3 spells CASSPRQNQPQHF. CDR3 sequence (DNA): TGTGCCAGTAGTCCGCGACAGAATCAGCCCCAGCATTTT.

V gene TRBV11-2 combines with J gene TRBJ2-7; 7 nucleotides match TRBD1. The CDR3 spans 14 residues. Germline CDR1 is SGHAT and CDR2 is FQNNGV. Unmatched junction bases numbered 4, after V lost 5 bases and J lost 0 bases. CDR3 sequence (DNA): TGTGCCAGCAGCCGTACAGGGGTCTCCTACGAGCAGTACTTC. Residues: CASSRTGVSYEQYF.

The chain joins TRBV11-2 to TRBJ1-2; D is ambiguous. Trimming shortened V by 0 bases and J by 7 bases, and 15 bases separated the two germline ends. From germline, CDR1 is SGHAT and CDR2 FQNNGV. There are 15 residues in the CDR3. Here the CDR3 DNA reads TGTGCCAGCAGCTTAGATCTTACGGGTTCGGGTGGCTACACCTTC. It codes for CASSLDLTGSGGYTF.

The chain is built from TRBV5-8 and TRBJ1-1; maybe TRBD1 (6 bases). Germline V gene sequence: CDR1 SGHTS, CDR2 YDEGEE. The length of the CDR3 is 15 residues. V was cut by 4 bases and J by 3 bases, with 16 bases left in between. CDR3 region: CASSLVGGRDTEAFF. The DNA of the CDR3 is TGTGCCAGCAGCCTGGTAGGGGGGAGGGACACTGAAGCTTTCTTT.

V is TRBV6-6 and J is TRBJ1-5; the D gene is possibly TRBD1 (6 bases). Germline V lookup: CDR1 MNHNY, CDR2 SVGAGI (reference sequence). Trimming shortened V by 5 bases and J by 10 bases, and 15 bases separated the two germline ends. The CDR3 totals 13 residues. For the CDR3, the DNA is TGTGCCAGCAGTAAAACAGGGCCTCACCCCCAGCATTTT. Its protein is CASSKTGPHPQHF.

This chain joins TRBV14 and TRBJ2-7; D remains ambiguous. This CDR3 contains 14 residues. Trimming removed 2 bases at V and 3 bases at J, with 11 bases between. CDR1 is SGHDN, CDR2 FVKESK, per germline. The CDR3 nucleotides read TGTGCCAGCAGCCAAATAACGGGTAGCTACGAGCAGTACTTC. This translates into CASSQITGSYEQYF.

J is TRBJ2-1 and V is TRBV4-1; 16 positions match TRBD2. The germline CDR1 and CDR2 sequences are MGHRA and YSYEKL. The V segment lost 3 bases and the J segment 15 bases; nucleotides outside the gene matches: 11. This CDR3 comprises 16 residues. This CDR3 reads CASSQDAGTSGGGRFF. CDR3 in DNA: TGCGCCAGCAGCCAGGACGCCGGGACTAGCGGGGGGGGGCGGTTCTTC.

The CDR3 spells CASSSGGTEAFF. Here the CDR3 DNA reads TGTGCCAGTTCCTCCGGGGGGACTGAAGCTTTCTTT. J is TRBJ1-1 and V is TRBV19, with D possibly TRBD1 on 5 matching bases. The V and J ends lost 8 bases and 5 bases respectively, with 12 bases between them. The CDR3 covers 12 residues. CDR1 is LNHDA, CDR2 SQIVND, per germline (reference sequence).

This chain connects TRBV3-1 (or the pseudogene TRBV3-2) to TRBJ2-2; D gene ambiguous. Trimming left V 3 bases short and J 3 bases short, with 14 bases between. The V gene's germline CDR1 is LGHDT and CDR2 YNNKEL (reference sequence). This CDR3 region has 16 residues. CDR3 amino acids: CASSHPTIVDTGELFF. The CDR3 nucleotides are TGTGCCAGCAGCCATCCCACCATCGTAGACACCGGGGAGCTGTTTTTT.